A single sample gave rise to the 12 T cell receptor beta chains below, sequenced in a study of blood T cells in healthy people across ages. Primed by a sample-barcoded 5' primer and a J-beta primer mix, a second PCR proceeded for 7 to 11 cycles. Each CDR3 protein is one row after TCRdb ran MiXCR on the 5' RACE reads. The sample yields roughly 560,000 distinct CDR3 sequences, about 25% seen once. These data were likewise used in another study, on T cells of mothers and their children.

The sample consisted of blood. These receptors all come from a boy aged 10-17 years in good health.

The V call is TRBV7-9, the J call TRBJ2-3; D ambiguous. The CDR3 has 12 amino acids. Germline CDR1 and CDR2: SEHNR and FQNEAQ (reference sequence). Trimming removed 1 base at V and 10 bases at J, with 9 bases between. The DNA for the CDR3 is TGTGCCAGCAGCTTAGTCTTGGAAGCGCAGTATTTT. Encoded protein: CASSLVLEAQYF. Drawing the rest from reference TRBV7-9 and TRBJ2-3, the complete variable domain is DTGVSQNPRHKITKRGQNVTFRCDPISEHNRLYWYRQTLGQGPEFLTYFQNEAQLEKSRLLSDRFSAERPKGSFSTLEIQRTEQGDSAMYLCASSLVLEAQYFGPGTRLTVL.

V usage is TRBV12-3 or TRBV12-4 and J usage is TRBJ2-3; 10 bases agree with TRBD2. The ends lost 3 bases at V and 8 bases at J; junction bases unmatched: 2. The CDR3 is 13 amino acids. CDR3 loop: CASSFKREGTQYF. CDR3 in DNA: TGTGCCAGCAGTTTCAAGCGGGAGGGTACGCAGTATTTT.

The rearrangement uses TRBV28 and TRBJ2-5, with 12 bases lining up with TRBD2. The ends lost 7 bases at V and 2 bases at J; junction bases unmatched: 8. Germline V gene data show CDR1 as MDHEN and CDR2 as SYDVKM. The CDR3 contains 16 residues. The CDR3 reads CASTPWTSGVQETQYF. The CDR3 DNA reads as TGTGCCAGCACCCCATGGACTAGCGGGGTTCAAGAGACCCAGTACTTC.

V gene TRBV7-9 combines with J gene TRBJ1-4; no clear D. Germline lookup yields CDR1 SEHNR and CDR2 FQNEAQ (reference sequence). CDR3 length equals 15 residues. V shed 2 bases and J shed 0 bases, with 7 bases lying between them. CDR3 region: CASSLFLATNEKLFF. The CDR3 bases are TGTGCCAGCAGCTTATTCCTAGCAACTAATGAAAAACTGTTTTTT.

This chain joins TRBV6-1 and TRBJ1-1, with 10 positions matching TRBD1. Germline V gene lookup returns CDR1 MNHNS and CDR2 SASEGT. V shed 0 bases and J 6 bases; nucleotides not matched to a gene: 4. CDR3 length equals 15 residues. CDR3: CASSEAPGTGAEAFF. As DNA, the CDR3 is TGTGCCAGCAGTGAAGCCCCAGGGACAGGGGCTGAAGCTTTCTTT.

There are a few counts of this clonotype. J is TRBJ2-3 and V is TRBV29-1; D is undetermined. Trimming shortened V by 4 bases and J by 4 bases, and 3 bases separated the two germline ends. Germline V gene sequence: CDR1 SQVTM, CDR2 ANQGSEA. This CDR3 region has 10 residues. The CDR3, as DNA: TGCAGCGTTGCGGCAGATACGCAGTATTTT. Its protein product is CSVAADTQYF.

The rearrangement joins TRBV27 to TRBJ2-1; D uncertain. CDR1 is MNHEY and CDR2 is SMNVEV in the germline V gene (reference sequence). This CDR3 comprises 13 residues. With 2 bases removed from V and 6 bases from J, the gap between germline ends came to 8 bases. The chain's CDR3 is CASSLTPTNEQFF. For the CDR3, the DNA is TGTGCCAGCAGTTTAACCCCGACCAATGAGCAGTTCTTC.

This CDR3 is CSVGREYQETQYF. The DNA for the CDR3 is TGCAGCGTTGGTCGGGAATACCAAGAGACCCAGTACTTC. The rearrangement links TRBV29-1 to TRBJ2-5, with a possible D match to TRBD2 (5 bases). The germline V and J ends were trimmed by 4 bases and 0 bases, with 9 bases remaining between them. Per germline, CDR1 SQVTM and CDR2 ANQGSEA. This CDR3 contains 13 residues.

The chain's CDR3 is CASSPPGWDKNNEQFF. The CDR3 nucleotides are TGTGCCAGCTCACCACCGGGTTGGGATAAGAACAATGAGCAGTTCTTC. The chain couples TRBV18 to TRBJ2-1; D ambiguous. Germline loops: CDR1 KGHSH, CDR2 LQKENI. This CDR3 region has 16 residues. Between the trimmed V and J ends, which lost 0 bases and 5 bases, there was a span of 14 bases.

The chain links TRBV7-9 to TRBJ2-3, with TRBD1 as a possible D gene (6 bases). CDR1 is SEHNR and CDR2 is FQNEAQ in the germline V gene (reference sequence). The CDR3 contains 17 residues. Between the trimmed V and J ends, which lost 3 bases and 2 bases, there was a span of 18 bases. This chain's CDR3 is CASSFLLGGSDTDTQYF. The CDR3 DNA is TGTGCCAGCAGCTTCCTATTAGGGGGTTCGGACACAGATACGCAGTATTTT.

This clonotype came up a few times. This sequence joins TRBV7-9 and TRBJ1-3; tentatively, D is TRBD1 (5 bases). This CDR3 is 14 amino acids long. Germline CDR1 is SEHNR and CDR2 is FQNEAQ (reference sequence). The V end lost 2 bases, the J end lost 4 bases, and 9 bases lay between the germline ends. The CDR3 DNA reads TGTGCCAGCAGCTTAAAGGGACCGGGAAACACCATATATTTT. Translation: CASSLKGPGNTIYF.

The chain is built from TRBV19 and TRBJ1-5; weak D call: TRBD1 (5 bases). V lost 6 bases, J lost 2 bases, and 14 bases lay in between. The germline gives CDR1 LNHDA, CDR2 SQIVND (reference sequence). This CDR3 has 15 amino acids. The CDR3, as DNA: TGTGCCAGTAGAACCGATGAGGGGCGCAATCAGCCCCAGCATTTT. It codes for CASRTDEGRNQPQHF.